This T cell receptor (beta chain) was sequenced during a study of T cells in Graves' hyperthyroidism and ophthalmopathy (dated by TCRdb to the late 2010s). With respect to the entire study: Peripheral blood was sampled at the time of initial diagnosis, prior to any treatment. The roughly 100 discovery patients were divided at random into training and test sets in a 7:3 ratio. In about six Graves' hyperthyroidism patients, the study also compared T-cell repertoires from thyroid tissue with T-cell repertoires from blood. TCR V-J signatures able to tell the groups apart were searched for in a discovery cohort of approximately 95 patients, of whom 40 to 45 had Graves' ophthalmopathy and about 55 had stable Graves' hyperthyroidism. According to the paper, TCR Vbeta CDR3 sequencing was carried out on some 130 peripheral blood samples, which came from 40 to 45 ophthalmopathy, about 75 hyperthyroidism and some 17 progressor patients. Following sampling, methimazole starting at 30 mg daily was given to hyperthyroidism patients, and high-dose intravenous methylprednisolone was given to ophthalmopathy patients. Prospective prediction of ophthalmopathy was tested in an independent validation cohort of fewer than 20 hyperthyroidism patients and 15 to 17 patients who later progressed to ophthalmopathy. The paper's findings and limits, for the study overall: Ophthalmopathy was separated from stable hyperthyroidism by a 13 V-J signature model, with roughly 88% sensitivity and about 81% specificity obtained in cross-validation and 80%/75% obtained in testing. In validation, progression to ophthalmopathy was predicted by the model with 65% to 71% sensitivity and 72.22% specificity, a median of about 6.8 months before onset. Most expanded thyroid clonotypes (frequency above 0.001) were also detected in blood, a finding suggesting that blood repertoires may reflect thyroid immune responses. Sample size was not statistically predetermined, and blinding of investigators to group allocation was not performed.

CDR1 and CDR2 are read off the germline V gene as MDHEN and SYDVKM. Including the terminal cysteine and phenylalanine, the CDR3 comprises 15 residues. Only the CDR3 part of the read is kept: 45 bases, read in frame from the first base. Between the V and J ends, shortened by 3 bases and 2 bases respectively, the junction contains 13 bases. This clonotype was detected many times. Its recognized antigen is unknown. No quality values exist for individual bases; no much larger clone is one base distant. Graves' hyperthyroidism was defined as stable when no progression to ophthalmopathy occurred over 18 months of follow-up. Hyperthyroidism patients were newly diagnosed, with disease duration under 2 months, and aged 18 to 65 years. Exclusion was applied to patients with uncontrolled infections, other autoimmune diseases, pregnancy or lactation. Clinical symptoms, serum thyroxine and TRAb, thyroid ultrasound, and orbital computed tomography formed the basis for the diagnoses. PBMCs were isolated from about 10 ml of fresh peripheral blood by Ficoll-Paque density gradient centrifugation. Total RNA was extracted with Trizol reagent, and quality was checked on an Agilent 2100 Bioanalyzer.

The TCR beta CDR3 regions were amplified from the RNA transcripts. A first-round RT-PCR of the TCR CDR3 used the HTBI primer set with the Qiagen OneStep RT-PCR kit. Libraries were constructed in a second round of multiplex PCR, after which size selection and purification were performed. The libraries were sequenced on an Illumina HiSeq2000 using paired-end 100 bp reads. The authors processed their data as follows. SOAPnuke was used to process the raw data, removing reads that contained adapters or uncalled bases, had a mean Phred below 15, or lacked an exact match to the constant primer or identifier. High-quality paired reads were merged with COPE v1.2.5, and unique nucleotide sequences were defined as clonotypes. Clonotypes were aligned to IMGT TRBV, TRBD and TRBJ reference segments using MiTCR v1.1. The analysis included only V-J combinations with a frequency above 0.0001, which together covered approximately 99% of the repertoires. A TCS score was defined as the ratio between F50 (clonal expansion) and ExV (chaos), using BLOSUM62-based TCRdist between CDR3 peptides within each V-J. Welch's t-statistics and random forest reduced 500 to 550 V-J features to 10 to 15, which were used in a naive Bayes classifier (R e1071). The public reads were reprocessed in TCRdb via fastp at Q25 and MiXCR, keeping in-frame beta chains. Duplicate CDR3 protein sequences are folded into a single record with the most common DNA and genes. The V and J calls and clone size are TCRdb's, not the authors'. Within this sample are about 560,000 distinct CDR3 sequences, with 14% of them counted one time only. Approximately 15% of the sample is taken by the ten largest.

The specimen was blood. This TCR derives from a woman aged 40 to 49 with Graves' hyperthyroidism. The sequence is built from TRBV28 and TRBJ2-5; perhaps TRBD1 is the D gene, with 6 bases matching. The CDR3 reads as follows: CASSFQDRGQETQYF. DNA sequence: TGTGCCAGCAGTTTCCAGGACAGAGGGCAAGAGACCCAGTACTTC.